These T cell receptor beta chains were read from a single sample in a study of blood T cell repertoires in COVID-19. Profiling relied on immunoSEQ multiplex PCR, and the TCRdb table lists in-frame clones only, not all of them. The table lists 80,000 to 100,000 clones, about nine tenths of them singletons. Sequencing input: peripheral blood. The receptor source for this set is a man aged 50 to 60 with acute or convalescent COVID-19. Both conserved end residues are part of each CDR3. The order of the fields is V gene, CDR3 length, D gene, J gene, clone size, CDR3 DNA, CDR3 protein. D genes are given only for firm matches. Where a row states a size, it is once, few, many or the class of an expanded clone; other rows omit it.

v_gene: TRBV30; len: 13; d_gene: TRBD1; j_gene: TRBJ1-6; abundance: -; CDR3nt: TGTGCCTGGAGTCGACAGGGTAAATCACCCCTCCACTTT; CDR3aa: CAWSRQGKSPLHF
v_gene: TRBV2; len: 13; d_gene: -; j_gene: TRBJ1-5; abundance: once; CDR3nt: TGTGCCAGCAGGACAGGTATCGGTCAGCCCCAGCATTTT; CDR3aa: CASRTGIGQPQHF
v_gene: TRBV7-8; len: 14; d_gene: -; j_gene: TRBJ2-1; abundance: -; CDR3nt: TGTGCCAGCAGCTTACAGAGTAGCCGTAATGAGCAGTTCTTC; CDR3aa: CASSLQSSRNEQFF
v_gene: TRBV27; len: 15; d_gene: -; j_gene: TRBJ1-5; abundance: -; CDR3nt: TGTGCCAGCAGTCCCCATGACAGTAGCAATCAGCCCCAGCATTTT; CDR3aa: CASSPHDSSNQPQHF
v_gene: TRBV5-1; len: 16; d_gene: TRBD1; j_gene: TRBJ1-1; abundance: -; CDR3nt: TGCGCCAGCAGCCGAACACCCGCGACAGGGAGTACTGAAGCTTTCTTT; CDR3aa: CASSRTPATGSTEAFF
v_gene: TRBV30; len: 16; d_gene: TRBD2; j_gene: TRBJ2-4; abundance: -; CDR3nt: TGTGCCTGGAAACTCGGGTGGGGGGGATCCAAAAACATTCAGTACTTC; CDR3aa: CAWKLGWGGSKNIQYF
v_gene: TRBV2; len: 15; d_gene: TRBD1; j_gene: TRBJ1-5; abundance: -; CDR3nt: TGTGCCAGCAGCCGGACAGGGCCAGCGGGTCAGCCCCAGCATTTT; CDR3aa: CASSRTGPAGQPQHF
v_gene: TRBV7-9; len: 15; d_gene: -; j_gene: TRBJ2-3; abundance: -; CDR3nt: TGTGCCAGCAGCTTAGAGAAACGGTACACAGATACGCAGTATTTT; CDR3aa: CASSLEKRYTDTQYF
v_gene: TRBV11-2; len: 17; d_gene: TRBD2; j_gene: TRBJ2-7; abundance: -; CDR3nt: TGTGCCAGCAGCTTAGCCCCCGCTTTAGCGGGATACTACGAGCAGTACTTC; CDR3aa: CASSLAPALAGYYEQYF
v_gene: TRBV3-1/TRBV3-2; len: 13; d_gene: -; j_gene: TRBJ1-2; abundance: -; CDR3nt: TGTGCCAGCAGCCAAGATTGGGGCGATGGCTACACCTTC; CDR3aa: CASSQDWGDGYTF
v_gene: TRBV2; len: 15; d_gene: -; j_gene: TRBJ2-7; abundance: -; CDR3nt: TGTGCCAGCAGTGTATCCGCATATAGAACCTACGAGCAGTACTTC; CDR3aa: CASSVSAYRTYEQYF
v_gene: TRBV6-4; len: 14; d_gene: -; j_gene: TRBJ2-3; abundance: -; CDR3nt: TGTGCCAGCAGTGTGCGGGCCTGGGCAGATACGCAGTATTTT; CDR3aa: CASSVRAWADTQYF
v_gene: TRBV2; len: 12; d_gene: TRBD2; j_gene: TRBJ2-1; abundance: few; CDR3nt: TGTGCCAGCAGGGCCGGGACTAGGCCAGAGTTCTTC; CDR3aa: CASRAGTRPEFF
v_gene: TRBV6-5; len: 15; d_gene: -; j_gene: TRBJ2-7; abundance: -; CDR3nt: TGTGCCAGCAGTAGAACCAAGGACAGCTCCTACGAGCAGTACTTC; CDR3aa: CASSRTKDSSYEQYF
v_gene: TRBV7-2; len: 15; d_gene: -; j_gene: TRBJ1-4; abundance: -; CDR3nt: TGTGCCAGCAGCTTAACCCAGGGTGTACATGAAAAACTGTTTTTT; CDR3aa: CASSLTQGVHEKLFF
v_gene: TRBV6-1; len: 13; d_gene: -; j_gene: TRBJ2-3; abundance: -; CDR3nt: TGTGCCAGCAGTGAAGCGCGCCGTCATACGCAGTATTTT; CDR3aa: CASSEARRHTQYF
v_gene: TRBV7-3; len: 18; d_gene: TRBD1; j_gene: TRBJ1-1; abundance: -; CDR3nt: TGTGCCAGCAGCTTAACCCCCGGGACAGCTTCGATGAACACTGAAGCTTTCTTT; CDR3aa: CASSLTPGTASMNTEAFF
v_gene: TRBV6-2/TRBV6-3; len: 19; d_gene: TRBD1; j_gene: TRBJ2-6; abundance: -; CDR3nt: TGTGCCAGCAGTTTAACCTCCGGGACAGGGGTGGCTGGGGCCAACGTCCTGACTTTC; CDR3aa: CASSLTSGTGVAGANVLTF
v_gene: TRBV18; len: 17; d_gene: TRBD1; j_gene: TRBJ1-5; abundance: once; CDR3nt: TGTGCCAGCTCAAGGGACAGTGGTGGAGGTAGCAATCAGCCCCAGCATTTT; CDR3aa: CASSRDSGGGSNQPQHF
v_gene: TRBV29-1; len: 12; d_gene: -; j_gene: TRBJ2-6; abundance: -; CDR3nt: TGCAGCGCTCCATCTGGGGCCAACGTCCTGACTTTC; CDR3aa: CSAPSGANVLTF
v_gene: TRBV11-2; len: 14; d_gene: TRBD2; j_gene: TRBJ2-5; abundance: -; CDR3nt: TGTGCCAGCAGCTCGGGACTAGGGCGCGAGACCCAGTACTTC; CDR3aa: CASSSGLGRETQYF
v_gene: TRBV25-1; len: 15; d_gene: -; j_gene: TRBJ1-6; abundance: -; CDR3nt: TGTGCCAGCAGTGCTGCAGTGGACACTCGGTCACCCCTCCACTTT; CDR3aa: CASSAAVDTRSPLHF
v_gene: TRBV2; len: 15; d_gene: -; j_gene: TRBJ1-2; abundance: -; CDR3nt: TGTGCCAGCAGTGGCAACAGGGTTTCTAACTATGGCTACACCTTC; CDR3aa: CASSGNRVSNYGYTF
v_gene: TRBV5-1; len: 15; d_gene: -; j_gene: TRBJ2-6; abundance: -; CDR3nt: TGCGCCAGCAGCTTGTGGAGCTCTGGGGCCAACGTCCTGACTTTC; CDR3aa: CASSLWSSGANVLTF
v_gene: TRBV5-5; len: 15; d_gene: TRBD2; j_gene: TRBJ2-7; abundance: -; CDR3nt: TGTGCCAGCAGCTTCCGGGCTAGCGGGAGTTACGAGCAGTACTTC; CDR3aa: CASSFRASGSYEQYF
v_gene: TRBV19; len: 14; d_gene: -; j_gene: TRBJ2-5; abundance: once; CDR3nt: TGTGCCAGTAGGCCTAGCGAACCTCAAGAGACCCAGTACTTC; CDR3aa: CASRPSEPQETQYF
v_gene: TRBV3-1/TRBV3-2; len: 15; d_gene: -; j_gene: TRBJ2-7; abundance: -; CDR3nt: TGTGCCAGCAGCCTTAACAGGGGGGGCTCCTACGAGCAGTACTTC; CDR3aa: CASSLNRGGSYEQYF
v_gene: TRBV29-1; len: 15; d_gene: TRBD2; j_gene: TRBJ2-5; abundance: -; CDR3nt: TGCAGCGTTGCGTCTAGCGGGAGTAGAAGGGAGACCCAGTACTTC; CDR3aa: CSVASSGSRRETQYF
v_gene: TRBV5-1; len: 18; d_gene: TRBD2; j_gene: TRBJ2-2; abundance: -; CDR3nt: TGCGCCAGCAGCTTGGCTCCTCCTAGCGGGAGCGGATCCGGGGAGCTGTTTTTT; CDR3aa: CASSLAPPSGSGSGELFF
v_gene: TRBV7-9; len: 15; d_gene: TRBD1; j_gene: TRBJ2-3; abundance: -; CDR3nt: TGTGCCAGCAGCCCCGACAGGGGATGGACAGATACGCAGTATTTT; CDR3aa: CASSPDRGWTDTQYF
v_gene: TRBV2; len: 14; d_gene: -; j_gene: TRBJ2-1; abundance: -; CDR3nt: TGTGCCAGCAGTGAACGAGGGCTCGACAATGAGCAGTTCTTC; CDR3aa: CASSERGLDNEQFF
v_gene: TRBV5-4; len: 14; d_gene: TRBD2; j_gene: TRBJ2-1; abundance: -; CDR3nt: TGTGCCAGCAGCACCACTAGCGGGAGTAATGAGCAGTTCTTC; CDR3aa: CASSTTSGSNEQFF
v_gene: TRBV6-5; len: 14; d_gene: TRBD1; j_gene: TRBJ1-2; abundance: -; CDR3nt: TGTGCCAGCAACAAGGGACAGGGAGTGGGTGGCTACACCTTC; CDR3aa: CASNKGQGVGGYTF
v_gene: TRBV29-1; len: 12; d_gene: -; j_gene: TRBJ2-5; abundance: once; CDR3nt: TGCAGCGTTGAACGGAGTCAAGAGACCCAGTACTTC; CDR3aa: CSVERSQETQYF
v_gene: TRBV6-5; len: 13; d_gene: -; j_gene: TRBJ2-2; abundance: -; CDR3nt: TGTGCCAGCAGTAGGAGCGCTCCCGGGGAGCTGTTTTTT; CDR3aa: CASSRSAPGELFF
v_gene: TRBV3-1/TRBV3-2; len: 18; d_gene: TRBD2; j_gene: TRBJ2-1; abundance: -; CDR3nt: TGTGCCAGCAGCCAACACCAGCCCGGGACTACCACCTACAATGAGCAGTTCTTC; CDR3aa: CASSQHQPGTTTYNEQFF
v_gene: TRBV27; len: 13; d_gene: -; j_gene: TRBJ1-6; abundance: -; CDR3nt: TGTGCCAGCAGTTCGACCAGGAGGTCACCCCTCCACTTT; CDR3aa: CASSSTRRSPLHF
v_gene: TRBV11-2; len: 11; d_gene: -; j_gene: TRBJ2-7; abundance: once; CDR3nt: TGTGCCAGCAGCTCCCTCTTTGAGCAGTACTTC; CDR3aa: CASSSLFEQYF
v_gene: TRBV27; len: 13; d_gene: TRBD2; j_gene: TRBJ2-2; abundance: -; CDR3nt: TGTGCCAGCAGTAGTAGCGGGGGGCAGGGGCTGTTTTTT; CDR3aa: CASSSSGGQGLFF
v_gene: TRBV7-9; len: 15; d_gene: TRBD1; j_gene: TRBJ1-1; abundance: few; CDR3nt: TGTGCCAGCAGCCTAAGGGGGCAAGTACCCACTGAAGCTTTCTTT; CDR3aa: CASSLRGQVPTEAFF
v_gene: TRBV3-1/TRBV3-2; len: 15; d_gene: -; j_gene: TRBJ1-2; abundance: few; CDR3nt: TGTGCCAGCAGCCACGTGTTCGGGGAAGGGTATGGCTACACCTTC; CDR3aa: CASSHVFGEGYGYTF